This is a list of T cell receptor beta chains from one sample in a study of shared clonotypes between healthy human individuals. This table comes from immunoSEQ multiplex PCR, and its TCRdb copy is limited to in-frame clones, with some not included. Found here are about 2,500,000 clones, approximately 94% of them singletons; the top ten hold roughly 0.14%. The source material was naive CD4+ T cells sorted from blood. The receptors stem from a man younger than 35 in good health. Both conserved end residues are part of each CDR3. Each record gives: J gene, V gene, clone size, D gene, CDR3 DNA, CDR3 protein. A D gene is named only where the DNA matches it firmly. Part of the rows lack a size; the others show once, few, many or a class for expanded clones.

TRBJ2-5,TRBV5-1,-,TRBD2,TGCGCCAGCAGCTTGGCCGCGGGAGGGCCAGAGACCCAGTACTTC,CASSLAAGGPETQYF
TRBJ1-2,TRBV21-1,-,-,TGTGCCAGCAGGCTCGACTATGGCTACACCTTC,CASRLDYGYTF
TRBJ1-4,TRBV19,-,-,TGTGCCAGTAGGGAAGGGACACTTGGCGAAAAACTGTTTTTT,CASREGTLGEKLFF
TRBJ2-6,TRBV6-1,-,-,TGTGCCAGCAAGGTAGCGCTCTCTGGGGCCAACGTCCTGACTTTC,CASKVALSGANVLTF
TRBJ1-4,TRBV30,-,-,TGTGCCTGTGTAGGGGCTTCCTTAGGGGAAAAACTGTTTTTT,CACVGASLGEKLFF
TRBJ2-3,TRBV5-1,-,TRBD2,TGCGCCAGCAGCTTGGTGCTAGCGGGGGGACAGGATACGCAGTATTTT,CASSLVLAGGQDTQYF
TRBJ1-5,TRBV23-1,-,-,TGCGCCAGCAGTCAATCGAGCCCCCAGCAGCCCCAGCATTTT,CASSQSSPQQPQHF
TRBJ2-3,TRBV4-3,-,TRBD2,TGCGCCAGCAGCCAAGATTTCTTAGCGGGAGGAACAGATACGCAGTATTTT,CASSQDFLAGGTDTQYF
TRBJ2-1,TRBV27,-,TRBD2,TGTGCCAGCAGTCGGCGGACTAGCGTCCCCTACAATGAGCAGTTCTTC,CASSRRTSVPYNEQFF
TRBJ1-3,TRBV4-1,-,-,TGCGCCAGCAGCCAGGTCCAGGGGAAAAACACCATATATTTT,CASSQVQGKNTIYF
TRBJ1-1,TRBV25-1,-,-,TGTGCCAGCAGTGAATTCGGCAGGTGGAACACTGAAGCTTTCTTT,CASSEFGRWNTEAFF
TRBJ2-2,TRBV5-1,-,TRBD2,TGCGCCAGCAGCTCGCGGGGACTAGCGGGACTTCCGAGTGGCGGGGAGCTGTTTTTT,CASSSRGLAGLPSGGELFF
TRBJ2-7,TRBV23-1,-,TRBD1,TGCGCCAGCAGTCATCCTAGGGGACAGGGTGGTCCCTACGAGCAGTACTTC,CASSHPRGQGGPYEQYF
TRBJ2-1,TRBV7-2,-,TRBD2,TGTGCCAGCAGCTCGCCCCCGGGACTAGCGGACTACAATGAGCAGTTCTTC,CASSSPPGLADYNEQFF
TRBJ1-6,TRBV4-1,few,TRBD1,TGCGCCAGCAGCCAAGTGGTGGGCTTGGACAGGGATAATTCACCCCTCCACTTT,CASSQVVGLDRDNSPLHF
TRBJ2-5,TRBV5-1,-,-,TGCGCCAGCAGCTTAGGGCTGGGTGAGACCCAGTACTTC,CASSLGLGETQYF
TRBJ2-5,TRBV20-1,-,-,TGCAGTGTATCGAACCAAGAGACCCAGTACTTC,CSVSNQETQYF
TRBJ1-4,TRBV18,-,-,TGTGCCAGCTCACCCGCTAATGAAAAACTGTTTTTT,CASSPANEKLFF
TRBJ1-1,TRBV2,few,-,TGTGCCAGCAGTGAAGCGCTTCTGGTAGGAGCTTCTTTCTTT,CASSEALLVGASFF
TRBJ2-1,TRBV4-3,once,TRBD2,TGCGCCAGCAGCCAAGAACGTGTGACTAGCGGTACCTACAATGAGCAGTTCTTC,CASSQERVTSGTYNEQFF
TRBJ1-4,TRBV2,-,-,TGTGCCAGCGGCCCTCAGGGGTTATTGGGTGAAAAACTGTTTTTT,CASGPQGLLGEKLFF
TRBJ1-6,TRBV5-4,once,-,TGTGCCAGCAGCTTAGGGCAGGAAAGTAGGAATTCACCCCTCCACTTT,CASSLGQESRNSPLHF
TRBJ2-2,TRBV5-1,-,TRBD2,TGCGCCAGCATGGGCGGGGGGGCCCCGAACACCGGGGAGCTGTTTTTT,CASMGGGAPNTGELFF
TRBJ2-5,TRBV19,-,-,TGTGCCAGTAGTACCATAGTAGGAGAGACCCAGTACTTC,CASSTIVGETQYF
TRBJ2-7,TRBV4-1,-,-,TGCGCCAGCAGCCAAGAATCTCGCAGGGCCGAGCAGTACTTC,CASSQESRRAEQYF
TRBJ1-4,TRBV5-6,-,-,TGTGCCAGCAGCTTGAAGACACCGCTTAATGAAAAACTGTTTTTT,CASSLKTPLNEKLFF
TRBJ1-1,TRBV5-1,-,TRBD1,TGCGCCAGCAGACAGGGGGGGAACACTGAAGCTTTCTTT,CASRQGGNTEAFF
TRBJ1-4,TRBV7-8,-,-,TGTGCCAGCAGACTATCCCGGGGCCCAACAGCCCCTAATGAAAAACTGTTTTTT,CASRLSRGPTAPNEKLFF
TRBJ2-5,TRBV7-2,-,-,TGTGCCAGCAGCTTAGTCTATGCGGGGCTAGAGACCCAGTACTTC,CASSLVYAGLETQYF
TRBJ2-3,TRBV5-8,-,-,TGTGCCAGCAGCTGGGGTGCGGGTAGTGATACGCAGTATTTT,CASSWGAGSDTQYF
TRBJ1-4,TRBV10-3,-,-,TGTGCCATCAGTGCGGGACACGAAAAACTGTTTTTT,CAISAGHEKLFF
TRBJ1-3,TRBV30,-,TRBD1,TGTGCCTGGGGTCAGGGGGCGGAAGGAAACACCATATATTTT,CAWGQGAEGNTIYF
TRBJ2-7,TRBV7-9,-,TRBD2,TGTGCCAGCAGCCCCCAGCGGGAGCCCCCCTACGAGCAGTACTTC,CASSPQREPPYEQYF
TRBJ1-5,TRBV6-5,-,TRBD1,TGTGCCAGCAGTTCCGAGGGGGCTTTCAATCAGCCCCAGCATTTT,CASSSEGAFNQPQHF
TRBJ2-5,TRBV2,once,-,TGTGCCAGCAGATCCCAGATTCAAGAGACCCAGTACTTC,CASRSQIQETQYF
TRBJ2-2,TRBV6-1,-,-,TGTGCCAGCAAAGGGGGGGGCGCGAACACCGGGGAGCTGTTTTTT,CASKGGGANTGELFF
TRBJ2-2,TRBV19,-,-,TGTGCCAGTAAGTCCATGTCCGGGACAAGGAACACCGGGGAGCTGTTTTTT,CASKSMSGTRNTGELFF
TRBJ2-1,TRBV19,-,-,TGTGCCAGTAGTACTGCCTCCTCCAATGAGCAGTTCTTC,CASSTASSNEQFF
TRBJ2-7,TRBV27,-,-,TGTGCCAGCAGTCCCGGACCCGTTGCCCACGAGCAGTACTTC,CASSPGPVAHEQYF
TRBJ2-3,TRBV10-2,once,TRBD2,TGCGCCACGCACACCTCTAGCGGGGCACTTCCATATACGCAGTATTTT,CATHTSSGALPYTQYF
TRBJ1-1,TRBV18,few,-,TGTGCCAGCTCACAACAGGACAGCTTGAACACTGAAGCTTTCTTT,CASSQQDSLNTEAFF
TRBJ1-5,TRBV4-2,-,-,TGTGCCAGCAGCCCCTACGTTGGGGCGGAGGGCAATCAGCCCCAGCATTTT,CASSPYVGAEGNQPQHF